These 24 T cell receptor beta chains came from one sample sequenced in a study of neurological immune-mediated disorders. One entry per CDR3 protein results from TCRdb running MiXCR on the 5' RACE reads. The table lists around 50,000 distinct CDR3 sequences, about 26% of them singletons, with roughly a quarter in the top ten. The sample was PBMCs. The receptors were sampled from a woman aged 70-85 years in good health.

The chain joins TRBV20-1 to TRBJ1-5; 9 nucleotides align to TRBD1. The ends lost 2 bases at V and 8 bases at J; junction bases unmatched: 7. Germline V gene data show CDR1 as DFQATT and CDR2 as SNEGSKA (reference sequence). There are 14 residues in the CDR3. The CDR3 is CSARNHRGHKPQHF. CDR3 DNA: TGCAGTGCTAGAAATCACAGGGGGCATAAGCCCCAGCATTTT.

This clonotype was recorded a few times. The DNA of the CDR3 is TGCGCCAGCAGCAAACAGGGGGACGAGCAGTACTTC. It specifies CASSKQGDEQYF. The chain recombines TRBV5-1 with TRBJ2-7; TRBD1 aligns across 8 bases. Germline lookup yields CDR1 SGHRS and CDR2 YFSETQ. Trimming cost V 4 bases and J 5 bases; bases outside gene matches: 2. The CDR3 runs to 12 residues.

Points on this clonotype: This sequence may be a read error, since a much larger clone differs from it by one base. This sequence joins TRBV27 and TRBJ2-6; D call uncertain. Germline V gene data show CDR1 as MNHEY and CDR2 as SMNVEV (reference sequence). V was shortened by 8 bases and J by 1 base, with 21 bases between the two germline ends. The CDR3 loop spans 18 amino acids. CDR3 in DNA: TGTGCCAGCGGGCTTTATGGGCTCATGGGTTCTGGGGCCAACGTCCTGACTTTC. Amino acid sequence: CASGLYGLMGSGANVLTF.

The gene calls are TRBV2 and TRBJ2-7; TRBD2 is a possible D gene (6 bases). V lost 5 bases and J lost 2, with 16 bases in between. The CDR3 runs to 15 residues. Germline V gene lookup returns CDR1 SNHLY and CDR2 FYNNEI. The CDR3 loop is CASSTLAPLTYEQYF. CDR3 coding DNA: TGTGCCAGCAGTACACTAGCTCCTCTGACCTACGAGCAGTACTTC.

A few counts support this clonotype. The chain carries TRBV2 and TRBJ2-5; 7 nucleotides agree with TRBD2. From germline, CDR1 is SNHLY and CDR2 FYNNEI. The trim removed 3 bases at V and 2 bases at J, leaving 3 bases unmatched. The CDR3 runs to 14 residues. The CDR3 region has the DNA TGTGCCAGCAGTGACCTAGCGGCTCAAGAGACCCAGTACTTC. Translated, it gives CASSDLAAQETQYF.

This clonotype has a count of ten or more. The genes are TRBV29-1 and TRBJ1-2; tentatively, D is TRBD1 (5 bases). The V end lost 3 bases, the J end lost 5 bases, and 16 bases lay between the germline ends. The germline V gene encodes CDR1 SQVTM and CDR2 ANQGSEA. This CDR3 has 14 residues. This CDR3 reads CSVDSLQDLYGYTF. The CDR3 nucleotides read TGCAGCGTTGACTCTCTACAGGACTTATATGGCTACACCTTC.

This clonotype came up many times. The gene calls are TRBV20-1 and TRBJ1-6; unclear D gene. Trimming cost V 0 bases and J 13 bases, with 19 bases left between them. From germline, CDR1 is DFQATT and CDR2 SNEGSKA (reference sequence). The CDR3 runs 15 residues. CDR3 DNA: TGCAGTGCTAGAGAATCGGGAGTATTCGGGATTCCCCTCCACTTT. It translates to CSARESGVFGIPLHF.

J is TRBJ1-4 and V is TRBV28, with TRBD1 matching 9 bases. Germline lookup yields CDR1 MDHEN and CDR2 SYDVKM. This CDR3 region has 15 residues. The trim removed 5 bases at V and 7 bases at J, leaving 8 bases unmatched. CDR3 residues: CASSTIGTGLEKLFF. As DNA, the CDR3 is TGTGCCAGCAGTACCATCGGGACAGGGCTTGAAAAACTGTTTTTT.

At least ten counts were recorded for this clonotype. Written as DNA, the CDR3 is TGCAGTGCTAGAGATCCGAACAGGGGGACGAACACCGGGGAGCTGTTTTTT. Amino acid sequence: CSARDPNRGTNTGELFF. The chain has TRBV20-1 and TRBJ2-2, with 8 bases fitting TRBD1. The V gene end was trimmed by 0 bases and the J gene end by 0 bases; junction bases not matched to a gene: 6. Germline CDR1 is DFQATT and CDR2 is SNEGSKA (reference sequence). The CDR3 has 17 amino acids.

This clonotype was seen at least ten times. The chain links TRBV5-6 to TRBJ1-2, with 7 positions matching TRBD1. Germline V lookup: CDR1 SGHDT, CDR2 YYEEEE. The CDR3 consists of 14 residues. The V segment lost 4 bases and the J segment 4 bases; nucleotides outside the gene matches: 7. The CDR3 region has the DNA TGTGCCAGCAGCCAGGGGGTTTACGGCTATGGCTACACCTTC. Translated, it gives CASSQGVYGYGYTF.

Many counts were recorded for this clonotype. This chain links TRBV7-2 with TRBJ2-1; TRBD2 agrees at 7 bases. Germline CDR1 and CDR2: SGHTA and FQGNSA. The CDR3 consists of 15 residues. V dropped 4 bases and J dropped 3; count of bases not matched to a gene: 6. The CDR3 loop reads CASSSREANYNEQFF. In DNA, the CDR3 is TGTGCCAGCAGCTCCCGGGAGGCCAACTACAATGAGCAGTTCTTC. Variable domain in full (rest from reference TRBV7-2 and TRBJ2-1): GAGVSQSPSNKVTEKGKDVELRCDPISGHTALYWYRQSLGQGLEFLIYFQGNSAPDKSGLPSDRFSAERTGGSVSTLTIQRTQQEDSAVYLCASSSREANYNEQFFGPGTRLTVL.

This clonotype was found many times. V is TRBV6-6 and J is TRBJ2-5; TRBD2 matches at 9 bases. J gave up 2 bases and V 5 bases, and 9 bases lay outside the gene matches. CDR3 length: 16 amino acids. In germline, CDR1 is MNHNY, CDR2 SVGAGI (reference sequence). The CDR3 is CASSTTSSGGQETQYF. Written as DNA, the CDR3 is TGTGCCAGCAGTACAACGTCGAGCGGGGGGCAAGAGACCCAGTACTTC.

In its sample, this clonotype was seen many times. This chain connects TRBV4-3 to TRBJ1-2; 9 nucleotides align to TRBD1. V gave up 0 bases and J gave up 5 bases; unmatched junction bases: 13. Germline assignment: CDR1 LGHNA and CDR2 YSLEER. The CDR3 runs to 18 residues. CDR3 amino acids: CASSQELPRTGVPYGYTF. The CDR3 DNA reads TGCGCCAGCAGCCAAGAGCTCCCTAGGACAGGGGTTCCGTATGGCTACACCTTC.

This clonotype occurred many times. The chain carries TRBV20-1 and TRBJ1-4; D call uncertain. The CDR3 has 13 residues. The V gene's germline CDR1 is DFQATT and CDR2 SNEGSKA (reference sequence). The V end was cut by 0 bases, the J end by 7 bases, with 9 bases between. CDR3 nucleotides: TGCAGTGCTAGAGATCCCCTGGGTGAAAAACTGTTTTTT. Translation: CSARDPLGEKLFF.

This clonotype showed up many times. The chain combines TRBV9 with TRBJ1-3, with 7 bases lining up with TRBD1. The CDR3 spans 15 residues. Germline V gives CDR1 SGDLS, CDR2 YYNGEE. V lost 0 bases to trimming and J lost 9 bases; unmatched junction nucleotides: 9. Written as DNA, the CDR3 is TGTGCCAGCAGCGTAGCGGGACAGCCCGGGGCCACCATATATTTT. This codes for CASSVAGQPGATIYF.

This clonotype was seen at least ten times. CDR3 protein: CSATNRGTSYEQYF. CDR3 in DNA: TGCAGTGCTACAAACAGGGGCACCTCCTACGAGCAGTACTTC. V usage is TRBV20-1 and J usage is TRBJ2-7, with 7 bases identical to TRBD1. CDR1 is DFQATT, CDR2 SNEGSKA, per germline (reference sequence). Trimming removed 4 bases from V and 0 bases from J; junction bases left unmatched: 6. This CDR3 spans 14 amino acids.

This clonotype appeared many times. The chain recombines TRBV3-1 with TRBJ1-4; TRBD1 matches at 10 bases. There are 14 residues in the CDR3. The ends lost 0 bases at V and 15 bases at J; junction bases unmatched: 7. CDR1 LGHDT and CDR2 YNNKEL come from the germline V gene (reference sequence). The CDR3 loop reads CASSQEGLGTGVFF. Written as DNA, the CDR3 is TGTGCCAGCAGCCAAGAAGGACTCGGGACAGGGGTGTTTTTT.

This clonotype was found a few times. CDR3 sequence reads: CASSLDGGEGWAYGYTF. The CDR3 DNA is TGTGCCAGCAGCTTAGACGGGGGCGAGGGCTGGGCATATGGCTACACCTTC. This chain joins TRBV7-9 and TRBJ1-2, with D perhaps TRBD1 (6 bases). The CDR3 spans 17 residues. Germline V gene data show CDR1 as SEHNR and CDR2 as FQNEAQ (reference sequence). The ends were cut back, 1 base at V and 5 bases at J, with 20 bases in the middle.

This clonotype was observed a few times. An end of the junction differs from the germline gene, which may be a read error. The CDR3 sequence: CAAPWSNF. In DNA, the CDR3 is TGTGCTGCTCCATGGAGTAATTTT. The rearrangement joins TRBV10-3 to TRBJ2-3; D is unclear. The CDR3 has 8 residues. Germline loops: CDR1 ENHRY, CDR2 SYGVKD.

This chain connects TRBV6-1 to TRBJ1-3, with D possibly TRBD1 on 5 matching bases. V shed 6 bases and J shed 4 bases, with 13 bases lying between them. The germline V gene encodes CDR1 MNHNS and CDR2 SASEGT. The CDR3 totals 14 residues. The CDR3: CASRGTVTGNTIYF. The CDR3 nucleotides read TGTGCCAGCAGAGGGACGGTCACAGGAAACACCATATATTTT.

This clonotype was counted many times. The chain carries TRBV7-8 and TRBJ1-1; D is unclear. CDR1 SGHVS and CDR2 FQNEAQ come from the germline V gene. V was trimmed by 5 bases and J by 10 bases, leaving 14 bases between them. CDR3 length: 12 amino acids. The CDR3 region has the DNA TGTGCCAGCAGCCACCTCATGCCGGGAGCTTTCTTT. As protein: CASSHLMPGAFF. Full variable domain (outside the CDR3, taken from reference TRBV7-8 and TRBJ1-1): GAGVSQSPRYKVAKRGQDVALRCDPISGHVSLFWYQQALGQGPEFLTYFQNEAQLDKSGLPSDRFFAERPEGSVSTLKIQRTQQEDSAVYLCASSHLMPGAFFGQGTRLTVV.

This clonotype was observed many times. The rearrangement links TRBV12-3 or TRBV12-4 to TRBJ2-5; TRBD2 aligns across 11 bases. Trimming took 8 bases from V and 6 from J; bases not matched to a gene: 8. This CDR3 is 14 amino acids long. The CDR3 reads CASGVAGGQKTQYF. CDR3 DNA: TGTGCCAGCGGAGTAGCGGGAGGGCAAAAGACCCAGTACTTC.

This clonotype was detected many times. This rearrangement joins TRBV7-2 to TRBJ2-7; 11 nucleotides align to TRBD2. With 3 bases clipped from V and 6 bases from J, the junction kept 4 bases outside the gene matches. The CDR3 totals 14 residues. The germline CDR1 and CDR2 sequences are SGHTA and FQGNSA. CDR3 amino acids: CASSLVAGGGEQYF. DNA of the CDR3: TGTGCCAGCAGCTTGGTAGCGGGGGGGGGCGAGCAGTACTTC.

A single count supports this clonotype. The V and J genes are TRBV12-3 or TRBV12-4 and TRBJ2-2; D is tentatively TRBD1 or TRBD2 (5 bases each). Trimming left V 3 bases short and J 4 bases short, with 12 bases between. CDR3 length equals 15 residues. The CDR3 spells CASSFGARATGELFF. The CDR3 DNA reads as TGTGCCAGCAGTTTCGGGGCCCGGGCCACCGGGGAGCTGTTTTTT.